The source of this TCR beta chain is a study of T-cell reconstitution after alpha-beta-depleted transplantation in children. Points from the study as a whole: In patients about two months after transplant, alpha-beta T cells reportedly arose from several hundred expanded graft clones. Diversity of TCRbeta at day 60 was high in some patients, arising from surviving recipient T cells and thymic progenitors.

Germline loops: CDR1 MNHEY, CDR2 SVGEGT. V lost 3 bases to trimming and J lost 7 bases, with 12 bases between them. The CDR3 runs 13 residues. Comments on this clonotype: What it recognizes is unknown. A read error may explain this, as a much larger clone is one base away.

Preparation of the TCRbeta library involved a method that used unique molecular identifiers. TCRdb passed the PCR reads through MiXCR, listing each CDR3 protein once. This table holds approximately 170,000 distinct CDR3 sequences, over 8.5% found once. The gene calls are TRBV6-2 or TRBV6-3 and TRBJ1-2; the D is unclear. The sequencing used PBMCs, collected before TCRalphabeta/CD19-depleted stem cell transplant. This TCR came from a boy younger than 10 with acute myeloid leukemia, due to receive a stem cell transplant. For the CDR3, the DNA is TGTGCCAGCAGTTATAGGGCCCACCGTGGCTACACCTTC. Protein: CASSYRAHRGYTF.